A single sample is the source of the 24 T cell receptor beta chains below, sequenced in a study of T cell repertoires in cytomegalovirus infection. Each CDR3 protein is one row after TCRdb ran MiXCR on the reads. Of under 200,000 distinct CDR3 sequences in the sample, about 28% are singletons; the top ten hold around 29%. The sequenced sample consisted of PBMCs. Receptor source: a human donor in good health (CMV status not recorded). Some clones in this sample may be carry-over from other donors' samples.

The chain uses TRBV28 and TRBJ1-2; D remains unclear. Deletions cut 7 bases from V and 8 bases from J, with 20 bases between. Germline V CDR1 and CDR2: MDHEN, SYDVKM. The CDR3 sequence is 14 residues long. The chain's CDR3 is CASTPPTGERGYTF. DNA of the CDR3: TGTGCCAGCACCCCTCCCACCGGGGAGCGAGGCTACACCTTC.

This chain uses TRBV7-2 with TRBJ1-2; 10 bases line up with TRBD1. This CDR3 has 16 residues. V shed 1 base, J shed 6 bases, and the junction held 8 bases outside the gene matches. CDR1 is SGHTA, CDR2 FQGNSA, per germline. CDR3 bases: TGTGCCAGCAGCTTAGAAGTGGGGACAGGGGTTCATGGCTACACCTTC. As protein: CASSLEVGTGVHGYTF.

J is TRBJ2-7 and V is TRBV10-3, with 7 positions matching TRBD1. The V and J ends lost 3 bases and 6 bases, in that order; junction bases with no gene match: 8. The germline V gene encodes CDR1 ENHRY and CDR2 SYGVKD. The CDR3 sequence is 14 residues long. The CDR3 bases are TGTGCCATCAGTGAAGGCAGGGGGACGGGCGAGCAGTACTTC. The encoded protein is CAISEGRGTGEQYF.

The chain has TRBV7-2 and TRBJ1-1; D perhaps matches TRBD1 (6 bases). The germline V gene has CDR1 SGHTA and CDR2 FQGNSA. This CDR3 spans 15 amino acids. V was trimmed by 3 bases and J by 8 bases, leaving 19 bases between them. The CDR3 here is CASSLSQGGTSEAFF. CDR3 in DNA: TGTGCCAGCAGCTTGAGTCAGGGTGGGACATCAGAAGCTTTCTTT.

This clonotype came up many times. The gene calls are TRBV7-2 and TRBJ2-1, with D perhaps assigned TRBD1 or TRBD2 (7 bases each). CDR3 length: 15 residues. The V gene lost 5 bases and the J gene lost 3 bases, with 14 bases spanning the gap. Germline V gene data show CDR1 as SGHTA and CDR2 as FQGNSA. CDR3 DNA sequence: TGTGCCAGCAGCCCCAGGGGGGGGGACTACAATGAGCAGTTCTTC. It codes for CASSPRGGDYNEQFF. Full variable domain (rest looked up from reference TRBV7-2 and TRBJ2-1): GAGVSQSPSNKVTEKGKDVELRCDPISGHTALYWYRQSLGQGLEFLIYFQGNSAPDKSGLPSDRFSAERTGGSVSTLTIQRTQQEDSAVYLCASSPRGGDYNEQFFGPGTRLTVL.

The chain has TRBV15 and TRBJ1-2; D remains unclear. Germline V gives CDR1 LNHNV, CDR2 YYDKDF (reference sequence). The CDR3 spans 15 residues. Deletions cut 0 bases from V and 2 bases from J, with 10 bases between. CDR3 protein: CATSRDKASNYGYTF. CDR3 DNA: TGTGCCACCAGCAGAGATAAGGCAAGCAACTATGGCTACACCTTC.

CDR3 loop: CASSEEEFGYEQYF. The DNA for the CDR3 is TGTGCCAGCAGCGAAGAGGAGTTCGGGTACGAGCAGTACTTC. This chain joins TRBV7-9 and TRBJ2-7; D not resolved. The V end was cut by 5 bases, the J end by 4 bases, with 15 bases between. The CDR3 has 14 residues. The germline CDR1 and CDR2 sequences are SEHNR and FQNEAQ (reference sequence).

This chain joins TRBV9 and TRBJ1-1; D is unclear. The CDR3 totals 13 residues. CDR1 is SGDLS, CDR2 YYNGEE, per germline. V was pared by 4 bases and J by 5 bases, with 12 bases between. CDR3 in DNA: TGTGCCAGCAGCTTCGCAGGATTAACTGAAGCTTTCTTT. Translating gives CASSFAGLTEAFF. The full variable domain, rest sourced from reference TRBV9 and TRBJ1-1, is DSGVTQTPKHLITATGQRVTLRCSPRSGDLSVYWYQQSLDQGLQFLIQYYNGEERAKGNILERFSAQQFPDLHSELNLSSLELGDSALYFCASSFAGLTEAFFGQGTRLTVV.

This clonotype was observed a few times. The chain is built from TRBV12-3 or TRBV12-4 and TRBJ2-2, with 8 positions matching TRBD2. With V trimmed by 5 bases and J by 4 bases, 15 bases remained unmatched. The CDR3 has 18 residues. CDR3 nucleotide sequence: TGTGCCAGCAGTCCCTCGGGGGGGTATGTTTACGTCACCGGGGAGCTGTTTTTT. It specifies CASSPSGGYVYVTGELFF.

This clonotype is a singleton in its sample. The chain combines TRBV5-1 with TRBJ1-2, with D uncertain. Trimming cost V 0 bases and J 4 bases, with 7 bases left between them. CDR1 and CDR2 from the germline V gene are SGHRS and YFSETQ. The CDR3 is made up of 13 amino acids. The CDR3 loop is CASSLGQFYGYTF. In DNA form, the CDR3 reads TGCGCCAGCAGCTTGGGGCAGTTCTATGGCTACACCTTC.

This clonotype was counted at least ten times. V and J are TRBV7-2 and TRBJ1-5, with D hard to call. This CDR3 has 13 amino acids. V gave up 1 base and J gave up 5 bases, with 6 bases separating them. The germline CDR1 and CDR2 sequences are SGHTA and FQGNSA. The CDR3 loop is CASSLEGDQPQHF. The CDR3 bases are TGTGCCAGCAGCTTAGAAGGTGATCAGCCCCAGCATTTT. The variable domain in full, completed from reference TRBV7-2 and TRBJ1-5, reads GAGVSQSPSNKVTEKGKDVELRCDPISGHTALYWYRQSLGQGLEFLIYFQGNSAPDKSGLPSDRFSAERTGGSVSTLTIQRTQQEDSAVYLCASSLEGDQPQHFGDGTRLSIL.

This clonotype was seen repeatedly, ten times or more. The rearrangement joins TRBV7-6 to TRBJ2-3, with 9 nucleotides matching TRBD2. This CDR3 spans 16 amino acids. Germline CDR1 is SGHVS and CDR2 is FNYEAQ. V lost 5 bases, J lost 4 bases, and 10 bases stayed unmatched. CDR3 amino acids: CASSPGGRGGADTQYF. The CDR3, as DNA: TGTGCCAGCAGCCCCGGCGGGCGGGGGGGCGCAGATACGCAGTATTTT.

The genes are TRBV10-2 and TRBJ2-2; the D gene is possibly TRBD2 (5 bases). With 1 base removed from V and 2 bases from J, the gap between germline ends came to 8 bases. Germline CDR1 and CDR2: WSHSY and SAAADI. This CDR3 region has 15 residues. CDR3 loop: CASSELAGNTGELFF. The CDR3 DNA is TGCGCCAGCAGTGAGTTGGCGGGCAACACCGGGGAGCTGTTTTTT.

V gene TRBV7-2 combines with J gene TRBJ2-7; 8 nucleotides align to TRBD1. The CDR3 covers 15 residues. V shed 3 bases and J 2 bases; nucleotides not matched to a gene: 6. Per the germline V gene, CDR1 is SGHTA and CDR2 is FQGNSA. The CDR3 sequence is CASSFRQGPTYEQYF. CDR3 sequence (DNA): TGTGCCAGCAGCTTCCGACAGGGGCCCACCTACGAGCAGTACTTC.

DNA for the CDR3: TGTGCCAGCAGCCAACCACCTACAAGGTATTTT. Protein product: CASSQPPTRYF. This rearrangement joins TRBV3-1 to TRBJ2-3; D call uncertain. From germline, CDR1 is LGHDT and CDR2 YNNKEL (reference sequence). The CDR3 loop spans 11 amino acids. V was trimmed by 2 bases and J by 14 bases, leaving 11 bases between them.

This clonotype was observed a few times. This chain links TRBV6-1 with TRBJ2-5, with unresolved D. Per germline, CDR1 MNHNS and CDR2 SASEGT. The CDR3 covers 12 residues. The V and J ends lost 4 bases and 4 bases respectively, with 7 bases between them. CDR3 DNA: TGTGCCAGCAGTGCTACGGTAGAGACCCAGTACTTC. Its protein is CASSATVETQYF.

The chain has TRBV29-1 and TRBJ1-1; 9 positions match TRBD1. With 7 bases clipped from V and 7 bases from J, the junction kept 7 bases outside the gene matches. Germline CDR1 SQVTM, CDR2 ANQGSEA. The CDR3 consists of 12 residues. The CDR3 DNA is TGCAGCGCCCCGGGACAGGGCCTTGAAGCTTTCTTT. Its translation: CSAPGQGLEAFF.

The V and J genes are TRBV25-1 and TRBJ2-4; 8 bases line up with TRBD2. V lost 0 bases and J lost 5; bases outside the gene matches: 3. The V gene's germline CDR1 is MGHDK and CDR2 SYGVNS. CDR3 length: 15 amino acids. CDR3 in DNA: TGTGCCAGCAGTGAATACCGGGGGGGGCAAAACATTCAGTACTTC. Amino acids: CASSEYRGGQNIQYF.

The CDR3 spells CSASTNSGGFYEQYF. The CDR3 bases are TGCAGTGCTTCGACTAATAGCGGGGGTTTCTACGAGCAGTACTTC. The chain has TRBV20-1 and TRBJ2-7, with 9 bases fitting TRBD2. This CDR3 contains 15 residues. Germline CDR1 reads DFQATT; CDR2 reads SNEGSKA (reference sequence). With V trimmed by 5 bases and J by 3 bases, 11 bases remained unmatched.

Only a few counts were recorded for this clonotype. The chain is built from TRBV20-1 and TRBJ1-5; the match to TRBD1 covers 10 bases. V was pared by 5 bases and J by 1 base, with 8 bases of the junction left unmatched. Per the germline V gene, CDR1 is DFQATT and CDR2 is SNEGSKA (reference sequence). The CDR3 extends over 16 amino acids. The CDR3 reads CSARDRGLESNQPQHF. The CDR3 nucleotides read TGCAGTGCTCGTGACAGGGGGCTAGAGAGCAATCAGCCCCAGCATTTT.

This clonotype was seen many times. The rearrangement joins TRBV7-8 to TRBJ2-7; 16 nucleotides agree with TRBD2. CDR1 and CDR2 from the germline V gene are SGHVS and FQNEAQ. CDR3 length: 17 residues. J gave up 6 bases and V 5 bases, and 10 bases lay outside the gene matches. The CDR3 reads CASSPSGTSGGAVEQYF. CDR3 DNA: TGTGCCAGCAGCCCCTCCGGGACTAGCGGGGGGGCGGTCGAGCAGTACTTC.

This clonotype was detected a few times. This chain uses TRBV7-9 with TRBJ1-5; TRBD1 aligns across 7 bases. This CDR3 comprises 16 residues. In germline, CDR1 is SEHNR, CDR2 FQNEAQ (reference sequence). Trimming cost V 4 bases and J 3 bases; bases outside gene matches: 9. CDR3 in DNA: TGTGCCAGCAGCTCAGCCCCGGGACAGTTCAATCAGCCCCAGCATTTT. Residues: CASSSAPGQFNQPQHF.

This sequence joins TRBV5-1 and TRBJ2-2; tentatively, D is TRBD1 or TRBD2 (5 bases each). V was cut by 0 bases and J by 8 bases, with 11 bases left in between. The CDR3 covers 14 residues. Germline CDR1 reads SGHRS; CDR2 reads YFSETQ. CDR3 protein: CASSLETTGGELFF. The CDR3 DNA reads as TGCGCCAGCAGCTTGGAGACTACAGGAGGGGAGCTGTTTTTT.

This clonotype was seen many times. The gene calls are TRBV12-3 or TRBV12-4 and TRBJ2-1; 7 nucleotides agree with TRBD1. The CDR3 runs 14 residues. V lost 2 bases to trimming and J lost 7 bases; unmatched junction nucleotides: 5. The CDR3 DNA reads TGTGCCAGCAGTTTAAGGGGGACAGTAAATGAGCAGTTCTTC. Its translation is CASSLRGTVNEQFF.